Each of the 4 T cell receptor beta chains below was sequenced from the same sample in a study of OX40 agonist ivuxolimab in advanced cancers. The library relied on the immunoSEQ multiplex PCR assay. TCRdb carries this immuneACCESS record with in-frame sequences only. Its versions omit some clonotypes, under half of them owing to an unresolved V gene in the studies checked, with the rest unexplained. Here the sample has about 77,000 clones; approximately 94% occur a single time. 4.8% of the sample goes to the ten largest clones. Here the sequenced sample was CD4+ or CD8+ T cells sorted from blood, taken in a trial of the OX40 agonist ivuxolimab. These receptor sequences come from an adult with an advanced solid tumor such as melanoma, head and neck, liver or kidney cancer.

With respect to this clone: The junction and the germline gene differ at one end; a read error may be behind it. The genes are TRBV30 and TRBJ1-2; D possibly corresponds to TRBD1 (5 bases). Germline-derived CDR1 and CDR2 are GTSNPN and SVGIG (reference sequence). This CDR3 region has 14 residues. The CDR3 reads CAWSISGTLVPHHF. As DNA, the CDR3 is TGTGCCTGGAGTATCTCCGGGACCCTAGTACCTCATCACTTC.

This rearrangement joins TRBV27 to TRBJ2-4, with D unresolved. V was trimmed by 2 bases and J by 0 bases, leaving 11 bases between them. This CDR3 contains 16 residues. Germline values: CDR1 MNHEY, CDR2 SMNVEV (reference sequence). CDR3 region: CASSLGGRLAKNIQYF. CDR3 in DNA: TGTGCCAGCAGTTTAGGTGGACGGCTAGCCAAAAACATTCAGTACTTC.

For the CDR3, the DNA is TGTGCCAGCAGCGGAGACTTGGGAGAGCAGTACTTC. It is translated as CASSGDLGEQYF. The J gene is TRBJ2-7, the V gene TRBV7-6; no definite D call. CDR3 length: 12 residues. Germline V gives CDR1 SGHVS, CDR2 FNYEAQ. Trimming shortened V by 5 bases and J by 7 bases, and 12 bases separated the two germline ends.

V usage is TRBV23-1 and J usage is TRBJ2-5; D possibly corresponds to TRBD2 (5 bases). TRBV23-1 belongs to the ORF category, with a function that is uncertain. The length of the CDR3 is 14 residues. Deletions cut 1 base from V and 6 bases from J, with 12 bases between. The chain's CDR3 is CASSQWRSRQTQYF. DNA for the CDR3: TGCGCCAGCAGTCAATGGAGGAGCAGGCAGACCCAGTACTTC.